What follows are 27 T cell receptor beta chains derived from one specimen sequenced in a study of T cells in Graves' hyperthyroidism and ophthalmopathy. Amplification targeted TCR beta CDR3 regions from RNA transcripts. RT-PCR in the first round (using the HTBI primer set) targeted the TCR CDR3. In TCRdb, the multiplex PCR reads were re-called with MiXCR into one record per CDR3 protein. There are 300,000 to 400,000 distinct CDR3 sequences in the sample; 14% occur only once, and roughly 25% lies in the top ten. Sequencing input: blood. Receptors were obtained from a woman in her twenties or thirties with Graves' hyperthyroidism.

Remarks on this clonotype: The junction does not match germline at one end; this may be a read error. The chain joins TRBV18 to TRBJ2-5; 13 nucleotides align to TRBD2. This CDR3 has 16 residues. The germline CDR1 and CDR2 sequences are KGHSH and LQKENI. This CDR3 is CASHGLAGEYEETQYF. Written as DNA, the CDR3 is TGCGCCAGCCACGGACTAGCGGGAGAGTACGAAGAGACCCAGTACTTC.

There are many counts of this clonotype. The chain links TRBV11-2 to TRBJ2-7, with D tentatively TRBD1 (6 bases). CDR1 is SGHAT and CDR2 is FQNNGV in the germline V gene. V gave up 5 bases and J gave up 4 bases, with 9 bases separating them. CDR3 length: 12 amino acids. The CDR3 is CASSLQGYEQYF. The CDR3 bases are TGTGCCAGCAGCCTACAGGGTTACGAGCAGTACTTC.

In its sample, this clonotype was seen many times. The J gene is TRBJ1-5, the V gene TRBV11-2, with D possibly being TRBD1 (5 bases). Trimming shortened V by 3 bases and J by 7 bases, and 13 bases separated the two germline ends. The CDR3 has 14 amino acids. The germline V gene has CDR1 SGHAT and CDR2 FQNNGV. The CDR3 sequence is CASSLGTGPQPQHF. CDR3 nucleotide sequence: TGTGCCAGCAGCTTGGGGACGGGGCCCCAGCCCCAGCATTTT.

A few counts support this clonotype. V and J are TRBV19 and TRBJ1-6; the D is unclear. Looked up from germline, CDR1 is LNHDA and CDR2 is SQIVND (reference sequence). Trimming took 3 bases from V and 10 from J, leaving 10 bases between them. The CDR3 contains 13 residues. CDR3 DNA sequence: TGTGCCAGTAGTATCGAAAGAGGGTCACCCCTCCACTTT. Its translation: CASSIERGSPLHF. Together with reference TRBV19 and TRBJ1-6, the CDR3 gives the full variable domain: DGGITQSPKYLFRKEGQNVTLSCEQNLNHDAMYWYRQDPGQGLRLIYYSQIVNDFQKGDIAEGYSVSREKKESFPLTVTSAQKNPTAFYLCASSIERGSPLHFGNGTRLTVT.

This clonotype was found many times. The chain combines TRBV28 with TRBJ2-4; D may be TRBD2 (6 bases). Germline V gives CDR1 MDHEN, CDR2 SYDVKM. Trimming cost V 8 bases and J 3 bases, with 17 bases left between them. The CDR3 length is 15 residues. DNA for the CDR3: TGTGCCAGCGGCGGGGTTAATTACGGCAAAAACATTCAGTACTTC. The encoded protein is CASGGVNYGKNIQYF.

Remarks on this clonotype: A read error may be the cause here, since a much bigger clone is one base away. The genes are TRBV20-1 and TRBJ2-7; 9 bases agree with TRBD2. With 5 bases clipped from V and 5 bases from J, the junction kept 7 bases outside the gene matches. Germline-derived CDR1 and CDR2 are DFQATT and SNEGSKA (reference sequence). There are 13 residues in the CDR3. CDR3 in DNA: TGCAGTGCTCCCGGGACTAGCTTCGACGAGCAGTACGTC. Protein product: CSAPGTSFDEQYV.

There are many counts of this clonotype. V gene TRBV6-2 or TRBV6-3 combines with J gene TRBJ1-2, with unresolved D. The CDR3 has 13 residues. Germline lookup yields CDR1 MNHEY and CDR2 SVGEGT. V lost 0 bases and J 7 bases, leaving 9 bases between the germline ends. CDR3 residues: CASSYSIGSGYTF. The CDR3 DNA is TGTGCCAGCAGTTACTCAATAGGGAGTGGCTACACCTTC.

The V gene is TRBV11-1, the J gene TRBJ2-7; 7 bases are shared with TRBD2. J was trimmed by 6 bases and V by 8 bases; bases with no gene match: 7. Germline V gene data show CDR1 as SGHAT and CDR2 as FQDESV (reference sequence). The CDR3 spans 12 residues. CDR3 sequence reads: CASVVPGGEQYF. The CDR3 nucleotides are TGTGCCAGCGTCGTACCGGGAGGCGAGCAGTACTTC.

The rearrangement joins TRBV20-1 to TRBJ2-7; TRBD2 is a possible D gene (5 bases). Matching the DNA end better, TRBJ2-1 makes the J call doubtful. CDR1 is DFQATT and CDR2 is SNEGSKA in the germline V gene (reference sequence). This CDR3 is 15 amino acids long. In DNA form, the CDR3 reads TGCAGTGCTACCACCCTAAGCGGTTACTCCTACGAGCAGTTCTTC. It translates to CSATTLSGYSYEQFF.

In its sample, this clonotype was seen many times. The chain combines TRBV11-2 with TRBJ2-1; 12 bases are a match to TRBD2. CDR3 length: 15 residues. V lost 2 bases, J lost 8 bases, and 4 bases stayed unmatched. CDR1 is SGHAT and CDR2 is FQNNGV in the germline V gene. CDR3: CASSLRASGRDEQFF. CDR3 DNA: TGTGCCAGCAGCTTACGGGCTAGCGGGAGGGATGAGCAGTTCTTC.

The chain recombines TRBV18 with TRBJ1-4, with D perhaps TRBD1 (5 bases). Germline V gene sequence: CDR1 KGHSH, CDR2 LQKENI. Trimming took 5 bases from V and 0 from J, leaving 7 bases between them. The CDR3 consists of 14 residues. CDR3 sequence: CASSARATNEKLFF. The CDR3 DNA is TGTGCCAGCTCAGCCAGGGCAACTAATGAAAAACTGTTTTTT.

The CDR3 bases are TGTGCCAGCTCGGACGGCTCCCCAACTGGAAACACCATATATTTT. This gives the protein CASSDGSPTGNTIYF. The V and J genes are TRBV18 and TRBJ1-3, with no clear D. The CDR3 runs to 15 residues. The V end lost 6 bases, the J end lost 2 bases, and 14 bases lay between the germline ends. CDR1 is KGHSH, CDR2 LQKENI, per germline.

This clonotype was seen many times. The chain couples TRBV7-2 to TRBJ1-1; D is ambiguous. Trimming stripped 1 base from V and 0 bases from J, with 9 bases between. The CDR3 spans 15 residues. CDR1 is SGHTA and CDR2 is FQGNSA in the germline V gene. The chain's CDR3 is CASSLEWQVNTEAFF. The CDR3 coding sequence is TGTGCCAGCAGCTTAGAGTGGCAGGTGAACACTGAAGCTTTCTTT.

This clonotype has a count of ten or more. V is TRBV15 and J is TRBJ1-2; D call uncertain. CDR3 length: 14 residues. Germline lookup yields CDR1 LNHNV and CDR2 YYDKDF (reference sequence). V dropped 0 bases and J dropped 8 bases, with 13 bases sitting between them. CDR3 residues: CATSRDVLQAGYTF. CDR3 in DNA: TGTGCCACCAGCAGAGATGTCCTCCAAGCAGGCTACACCTTC.

This clonotype has at least ten counts. The CDR3 is CSAPVQTGYDYGYTF. The CDR3 DNA is TGCAGTGCTCCGGTCCAGACAGGGTACGACTATGGCTACACCTTC. The rearrangement joins TRBV20-1 to TRBJ1-2; 7 bases map to TRBD1. The V gene end was trimmed by 5 bases and the J gene end by 3 bases; junction bases not matched to a gene: 12. CDR3 length equals 15 residues. CDR1 and CDR2 from the germline V gene are DFQATT and SNEGSKA (reference sequence).

This clonotype appeared many times. The chain uses TRBV2 and TRBJ1-3; TRBD1 is a possible D gene (6 bases). CDR3 length equals 18 residues. Germline values: CDR1 SNHLY, CDR2 FYNNEI. V lost 2 bases and J lost 3, with 20 bases in between. The CDR3 coding sequence is TGTGCCAGCAGTGAAACCCATGAAGCCAGGGGCTATGGAAACACCATATATTTT. It encodes CASSETHEARGYGNTIYF.

There are a few counts of this clonotype. This chain connects TRBV12-3 or TRBV12-4 to TRBJ2-2; TRBD1 matches at 8 bases. Trimming at V came to 7 bases and at J to 5 bases, leaving 9 bases not matched to a gene. The CDR3 is 15 amino acids. CDR3 bases: TGTGCCAGCACCCCTGGGCAGGGGGCAACCGGGGAGCTGTTTTTT. This codes for CASTPGQGATGELFF.

Notes on this clonotype: A much larger clone lies a single base off, so this may be a read error. The chain is built from TRBV29-1 and TRBJ2-7; 10 bases match TRBD1. The ends lost 6 bases at V and 2 bases at J; junction bases unmatched: 7. Looked up from germline, CDR1 is SQVTM and CDR2 is ANQGSEA. The CDR3 is made up of 14 amino acids. In DNA, the CDR3 is TGCAGCGTCGCGACCGGGACAGGGGCCTACGAGCAGTACGTC. Its translation: CSVATGTGAYEQYV.

Many counts were recorded for this clonotype. The CDR3 DNA reads as TGCGCCAGCAGCTTGGGGTTCAACCTGGCCTCCTACGAGCAGTACTTC. Translating gives CASSLGFNLASYEQYF. The chain links TRBV5-1 to TRBJ2-7; D gene unclear. Looked up from germline, CDR1 is SGHRS and CDR2 is YFSETQ. Deletions cut 0 bases from V and 0 bases from J, with 13 bases between. The CDR3 is 16 residues long.

The table lists this clonotype with many counts. The CDR3 nucleotides are TGTGCCAGCAGTTATGGCGGGAGTGTAGATACGCAGTATTTT. Protein product: CASSYGGSVDTQYF. This rearrangement joins TRBV12-3 or TRBV12-4 to TRBJ2-3; the match to TRBD2 covers 7 bases. Losses at the gene ends were 4 bases for V and 5 bases for J; bases not matched to a gene: 6. The CDR3 extends over 14 amino acids.

The rearrangement uses TRBV4-2 and TRBJ2-3; 11 nucleotides agree with TRBD2. Germline V lookup: CDR1 LGHNA, CDR2 YNFKEQ. There are 16 residues in the CDR3. V lost 1 base, J lost 3 bases, and 3 bases stayed unmatched. CDR3 protein: CASSQGLAGTTDTQYF. The CDR3 coding sequence is TGTGCCAGCAGCCAAGGACTAGCGGGAACAACAGATACGCAGTATTTT.

This clonotype was counted ten times or more. The V gene is TRBV7-9, the J gene TRBJ2-2; unclear D gene. Germline-derived CDR1 and CDR2 are SEHNR and FQNEAQ (reference sequence). The CDR3 runs 15 residues. With 1 base removed from V and 3 bases from J, the gap between germline ends came to 9 bases. The CDR3 spells CASSLGAADTGELFF. The DNA of the CDR3 is TGTGCCAGCAGCTTAGGTGCAGCCGACACCGGGGAGCTGTTTTTT. Looking up the rest from reference TRBV7-9 and TRBJ2-2 gives the full variable domain: DTGVSQNPRHKITKRGQNVTFRCDPISEHNRLYWYRQTLGQGPEFLTYFQNEAQLEKSRLLSDRFSAERPKGSFSTLEIQRTEQGDSAMYLCASSLGAADTGELFFGEGSRLTVL.

This clonotype has ten or more counts. The chain combines TRBV11-2 with TRBJ2-3; D unclear. The germline gives CDR1 SGHAT, CDR2 FQNNGV. Between the trimmed V and J ends, which lost 5 bases and 7 bases, there was a span of 10 bases. CDR3 length: 12 residues. CDR3 in amino acids: CASSPQTYTQYF. The CDR3 coding sequence is TGTGCCAGCAGCCCCCAAACATATACGCAGTATTTT. The full variable domain, its missing parts supplied by reference TRBV11-2 and TRBJ2-3, is EAGVAQSPRYKIIEKRQSVAFWCNPISGHATLYWYQQILGQGPKLLIQFQNNGVVDDSQLPKDRFSAERLKGVDSTLKIQPAKLEDSAVYLCASSPQTYTQYFGPGTRLTVL.

The chain employs TRBV28 and TRBJ2-3; TRBD2 matches at 10 bases. Germline-derived CDR1 and CDR2 are MDHEN and SYDVKM. The CDR3 extends over 17 amino acids. Trimming removed 4 bases from V and 1 base from J; junction bases left unmatched: 8. CDR3 in amino acids: CASSSPGLAFGTDTQYF. CDR3 coding DNA: TGTGCCAGCAGTTCCCCGGGACTAGCGTTTGGCACAGATACGCAGTATTTT.

There are a few counts of this clonotype. The chain combines TRBV20-1 with TRBJ1-2, with D hard to call. CDR1 and CDR2 (germline): DFQATT, SNEGSKA (reference sequence). The CDR3 has 8 residues. With 4 bases removed from V and 6 bases from J, the gap between germline ends came to 0 bases. The CDR3 spells CSANGYTF. The CDR3 region has the DNA TGCAGTGCTAATGGCTACACCTTC.

This clonotype was counted at least ten times. The genes are TRBV5-5 and TRBJ1-5; D remains ambiguous. Germline V gene lookup returns CDR1 SGHKS and CDR2 YYEKEE (reference sequence). This CDR3 contains 14 residues. The V and J ends lost 4 bases and 7 bases respectively, with 15 bases between them. Written as DNA, the CDR3 is TGTGCCAGCAGCACTGAAGTGTTGGGACAGCCCCAGCATTTT. Translated, it gives CASSTEVLGQPQHF.

The CDR3 DNA is TGCAGTGCTACCCGGACAGGGGGCACCTACGAGCAGTACTTC. This gives the protein CSATRTGGTYEQYF. The chain employs TRBV20-1 and TRBJ2-7, with 11 bases lining up with TRBD1. V trimming: 4 bases; J trimming: 2 bases; junction bases outside the gene matches: 4. Germline CDR1 and CDR2: DFQATT and SNEGSKA (reference sequence). This CDR3 spans 14 amino acids.